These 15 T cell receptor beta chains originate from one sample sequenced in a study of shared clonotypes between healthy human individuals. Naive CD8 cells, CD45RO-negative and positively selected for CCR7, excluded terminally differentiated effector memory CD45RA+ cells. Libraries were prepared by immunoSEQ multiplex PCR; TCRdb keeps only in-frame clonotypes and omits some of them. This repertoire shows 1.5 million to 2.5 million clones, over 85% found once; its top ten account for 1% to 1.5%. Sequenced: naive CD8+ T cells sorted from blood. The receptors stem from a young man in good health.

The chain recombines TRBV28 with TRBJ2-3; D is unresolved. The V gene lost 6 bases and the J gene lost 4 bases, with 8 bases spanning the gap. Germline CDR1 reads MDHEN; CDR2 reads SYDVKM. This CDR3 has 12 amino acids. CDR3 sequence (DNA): TGTGCCAGCAGGGCCGACGCAGATACGCAGTATTTT. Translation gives CASRADADTQYF.

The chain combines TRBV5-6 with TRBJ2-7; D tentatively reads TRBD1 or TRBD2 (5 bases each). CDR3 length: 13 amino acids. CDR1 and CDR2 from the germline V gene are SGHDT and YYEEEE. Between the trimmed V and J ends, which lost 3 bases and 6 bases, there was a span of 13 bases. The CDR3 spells CASSWGWESEQYF. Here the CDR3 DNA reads TGTGCCAGCAGCTGGGGGTGGGAGAGCGAGCAGTACTTC.

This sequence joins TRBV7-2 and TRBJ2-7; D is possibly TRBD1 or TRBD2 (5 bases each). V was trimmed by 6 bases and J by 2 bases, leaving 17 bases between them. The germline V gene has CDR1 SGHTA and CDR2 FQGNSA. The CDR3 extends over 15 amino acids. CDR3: CASRANRDVPYEQYF. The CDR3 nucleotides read TGTGCCAGCAGGGCCAACCGGGACGTTCCCTACGAGCAGTACTTC.

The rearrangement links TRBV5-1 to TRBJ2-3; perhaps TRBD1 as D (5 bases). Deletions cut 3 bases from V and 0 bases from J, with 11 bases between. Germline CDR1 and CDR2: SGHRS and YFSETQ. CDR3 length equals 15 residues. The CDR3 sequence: CASSWSQGSTDTQYF. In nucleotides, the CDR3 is TGCGCCAGCAGCTGGAGTCAGGGAAGCACAGATACGCAGTATTTT.

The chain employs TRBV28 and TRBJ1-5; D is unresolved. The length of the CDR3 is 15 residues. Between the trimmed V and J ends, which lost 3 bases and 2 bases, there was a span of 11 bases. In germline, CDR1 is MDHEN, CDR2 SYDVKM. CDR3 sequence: CASSFYQEGNQPQHF. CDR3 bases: TGTGCCAGCAGTTTTTATCAGGAGGGCAATCAGCCCCAGCATTTT.

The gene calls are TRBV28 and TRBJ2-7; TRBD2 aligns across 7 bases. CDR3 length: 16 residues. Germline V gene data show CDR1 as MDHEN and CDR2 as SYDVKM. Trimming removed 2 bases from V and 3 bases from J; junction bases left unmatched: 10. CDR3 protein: CASSLEGGGTFYEQYF. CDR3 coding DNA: TGTGCCAGCAGTTTAGAGGGCGGGGGTACCTTCTACGAGCAGTACTTC.

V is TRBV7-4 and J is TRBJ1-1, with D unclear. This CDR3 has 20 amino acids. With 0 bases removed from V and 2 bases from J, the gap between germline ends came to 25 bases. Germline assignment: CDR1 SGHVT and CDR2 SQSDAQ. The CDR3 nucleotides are TGTGCCAGCAGCTTAGCCACAGCATGGAAGGATCCAAGGTTCAACACTGAAGCTTTCTTT. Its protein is CASSLATAWKDPRFNTEAFF.

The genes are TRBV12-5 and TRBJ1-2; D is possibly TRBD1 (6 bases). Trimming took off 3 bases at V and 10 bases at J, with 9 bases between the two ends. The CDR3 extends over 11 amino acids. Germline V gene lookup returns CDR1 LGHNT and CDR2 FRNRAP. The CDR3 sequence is CASGFGGAYTF. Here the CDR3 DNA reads TGTGCTAGTGGTTTTGGGGGGGCCTACACCTTC. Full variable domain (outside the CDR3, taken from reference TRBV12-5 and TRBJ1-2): DARVTQTPRHKVTEMGQEVTMRCQPILGHNTVFWYRQTMMQGLELLAYFRNRAPLDDSGMPKDRFSAEMPDATLATLKIQPSEPRDSAVYFCASGFGGAYTFGSGTRLTVV.

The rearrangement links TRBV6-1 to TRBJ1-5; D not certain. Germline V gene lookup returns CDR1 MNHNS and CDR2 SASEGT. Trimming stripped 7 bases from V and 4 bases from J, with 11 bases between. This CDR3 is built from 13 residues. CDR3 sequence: CASTARSNQPQHF. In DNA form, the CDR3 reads TGTGCCAGCACCGCACGGAGTAATCAGCCCCAGCATTTT.

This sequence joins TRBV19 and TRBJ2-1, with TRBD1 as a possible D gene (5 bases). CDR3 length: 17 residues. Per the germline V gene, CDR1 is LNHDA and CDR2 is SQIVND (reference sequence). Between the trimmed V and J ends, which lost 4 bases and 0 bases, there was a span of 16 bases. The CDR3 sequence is CASSTPWGGTSYNEQFF. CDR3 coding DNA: TGTGCCAGTAGTACCCCGTGGGGCGGAACCTCCTACAATGAGCAGTTCTTC.

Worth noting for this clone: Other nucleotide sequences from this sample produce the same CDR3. CDR3 amino acids: CASSVAGGNTEAFF. In nucleotides, the CDR3 is TGTGCCAGCAGCGTAGCGGGAGGTAACACTGAAGCTTTCTTT. This chain links TRBV9 with TRBJ1-1; D is uncertain. Deletions cut 0 bases from V and 2 bases from J, with 8 bases between. The CDR3 consists of 14 residues. Germline-derived CDR1 and CDR2 are SGDLS and YYNGEE.

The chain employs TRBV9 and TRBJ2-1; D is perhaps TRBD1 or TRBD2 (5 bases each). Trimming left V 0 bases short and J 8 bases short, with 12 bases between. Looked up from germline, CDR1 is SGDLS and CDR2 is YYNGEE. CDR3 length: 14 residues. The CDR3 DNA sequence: TGTGCCAGCAGCGTAGCGGGAACAGGCGATGAGCAGTTCTTC. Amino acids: CASSVAGTGDEQFF.

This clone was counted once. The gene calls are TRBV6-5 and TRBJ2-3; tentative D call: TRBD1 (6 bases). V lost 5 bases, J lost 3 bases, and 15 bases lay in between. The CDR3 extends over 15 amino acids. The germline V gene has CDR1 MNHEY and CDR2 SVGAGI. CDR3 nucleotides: TGTGCCAGCAGTAGGTACAGGGTTTGGACAGATACGCAGTATTTT. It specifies CASSRYRVWTDTQYF.

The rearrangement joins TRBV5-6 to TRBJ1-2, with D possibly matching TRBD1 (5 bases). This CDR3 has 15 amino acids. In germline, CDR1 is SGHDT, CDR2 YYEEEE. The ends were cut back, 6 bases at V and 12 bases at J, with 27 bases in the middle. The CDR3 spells CASTPGDPPSGVHTF. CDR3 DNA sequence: TGTGCCAGCACCCCCGGGGATCCTCCCTCGGGGGTACACACCTTC.

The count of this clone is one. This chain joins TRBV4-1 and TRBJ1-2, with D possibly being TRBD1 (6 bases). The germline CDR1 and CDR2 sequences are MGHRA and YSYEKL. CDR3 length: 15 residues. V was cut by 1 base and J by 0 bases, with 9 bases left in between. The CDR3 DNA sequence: TGCGCCAGCAGCCAAGTAAGGGGGACTAACTATGGCTACACCTTC. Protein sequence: CASSQVRGTNYGYTF.